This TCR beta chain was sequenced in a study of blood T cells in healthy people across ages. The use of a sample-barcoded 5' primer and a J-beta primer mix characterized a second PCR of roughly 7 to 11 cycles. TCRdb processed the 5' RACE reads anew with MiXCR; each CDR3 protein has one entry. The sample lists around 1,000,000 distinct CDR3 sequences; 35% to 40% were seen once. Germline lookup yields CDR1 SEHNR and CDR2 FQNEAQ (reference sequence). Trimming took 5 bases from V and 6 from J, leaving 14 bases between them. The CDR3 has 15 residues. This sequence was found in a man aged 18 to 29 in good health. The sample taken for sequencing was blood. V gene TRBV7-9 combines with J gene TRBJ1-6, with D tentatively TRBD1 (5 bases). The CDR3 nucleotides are TGTGCCAGCAGCCCGTCCGGGGCAATTAATTCACCCCTCCACTTT. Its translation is CASSPSGAINSPLHF.